This is a list of T cell receptor beta chains from one sample in a study of shared clonotypes between healthy human individuals. Here immunoSEQ multiplex PCR was the method, and the copy in TCRdb shows in-frame clones only, minus some. The data contain millions of clones, roughly 94% of them seen just once; the ten biggest clones take up 0.1% to 0.15%. The specimen was naive CD4+ T cells sorted from blood. These receptor sequences come from a man aged 18 to 30 in good health. Both conserved end residues are part of each CDR3.

J gene,V gene,CDR3 protein
TRBJ1-2,TRBV28,CASRTPYGYTF
TRBJ2-5,TRBV11-2,CASSSKGKGPKETQYF
TRBJ1-1,TRBV30,CAWSKTGAAEAFF
TRBJ2-2,TRBV7-9,CASSLGGKNTGELFF
TRBJ1-1,TRBV9,CASSPPRANTEAFF
TRBJ2-3,TRBV18,CASSPIQGVITDTQYF
TRBJ1-2,TRBV28,CASSRDQSNYGYTF
TRBJ2-7,TRBV6-6,CASSKLAGPYEQYF
TRBJ1-1,TRBV2,CASSVKSGDAVNTEAFF
TRBJ2-1,TRBV2,CASRKITSYNEQFF
TRBJ2-2,TRBV10-3,CAISESSSGAPTGELFF
TRBJ1-1,TRBV27,CASSPRWNTEAFF
TRBJ2-5,TRBV4-3,CASSQMGGEKQLKTETQYF
TRBJ1-2,TRBV14,CASSQTSLGNYGYTF
TRBJ2-5,TRBV5-4,CASSLGPAGRETQYF
TRBJ2-3,TRBV4-3,CASSHLLGKSEQPGDTQYF
TRBJ2-2,TRBV19,CASISSTGAKTGELFF
TRBJ2-3,TRBV19,CASSPPGLLTDTQYF
TRBJ2-3,TRBV15,CATSRGWSGGADTQYF
TRBJ1-3,TRBV5-6,CASSPSVVRNTIYF
TRBJ2-5,TRBV5-4,CASSRGTSGGQETQYF
TRBJ1-2,TRBV6-9,CASSYEQGLDYGYTF
TRBJ1-1,TRBV19,CASSIDFGRAQAFF
TRBJ1-3,TRBV7-2,CASSLPGLTGNTIYF
TRBJ1-2,TRBV10-2,CASSESSSDSLTAYYGYTF
TRBJ1-6,TRBV7-9,CASSLTADSPLHF
TRBJ2-7,TRBV4-1,CASSLTREISYEQYF
TRBJ1-5,TRBV6-5,CASSYGGANQPQHF
TRBJ2-3,TRBV27,CASSLVGLAGTDTQYF
TRBJ2-7,TRBV6-1,CASSEASGVFVYEQYF
TRBJ2-7,TRBV2,CASSVGEGYEQYF
TRBJ1-1,TRBV6-6,CASTVPREGTEAFF
TRBJ1-2,TRBV4-2,CASSQATDTNYGYTF
TRBJ1-2,TRBV6-1,CASREVLSAYGYTF
TRBJ2-7,TRBV19,CASSATGRGSYEQYF
TRBJ1-1,TRBV10-3,CAISAGAANTEAFF
TRBJ1-5,TRBV2,CASSEGSGRPQHF
TRBJ2-5,TRBV7-2,CASSPPRVAGVETQYF